A selection of T cell receptor beta chains follows, all from one sample in a study of T-cell reconstitution after alpha-beta-depleted transplantation in children. TCRdb re-derived calls from the PCR reads in MiXCR, one entry per CDR3 protein. The data contain about 98,000 distinct CDR3 sequences, 23% of them singletons. The input for sequencing was PBMCs, taken before TCRalphabeta/CD19-depleted stem cell transplant. These receptors were obtained from a boy aged 2 to 10 with acute lymphoblastic leukemia, due to receive a stem cell transplant. Both conserved end residues are part of each CDR3. Each record gives: D gene, V gene, J gene, clone size, CDR3 protein, CDR3 DNA. D genes are given only for firm matches. Clone size, where shown, is once, few, many, or a class for clones that have expanded.

d_call: TRBD2
v_call: TRBV11-1
j_call: TRBJ2-1
clone_size: once
cdr3_aa: CASSLVGTSRYNEQFF
cdr3_nt: TGTGCCAGCAGCTTAGTAGGGACTAGCCGGTACAATGAGCAGTTCTTC

d_call: .
v_call: TRBV9
j_call: TRBJ2-2
clone_size: .
cdr3_aa: CASRTENTGELFF
cdr3_nt: TGTGCCAGCCGGACGGAGAACACCGGGGAGCTGTTTTTT

d_call: .
v_call: TRBV7-2
j_call: TRBJ1-5
clone_size: .
cdr3_aa: CASSLKTGRNQPQHF
cdr3_nt: TGTGCCAGCAGCCTCAAGACAGGCCGCAATCAGCCCCAGCATTTT

d_call: .
v_call: TRBV2
j_call: TRBJ2-2
clone_size: .
cdr3_aa: CASTLDYNTGELFF
cdr3_nt: TGTGCCAGCACCCTCGACTATAACACCGGGGAGCTGTTTTTT

d_call: .
v_call: TRBV29-1
j_call: TRBJ2-2
clone_size: once
cdr3_aa: CSTSNLRGFRGELFF
cdr3_nt: TGCTCCACATCCAACCTTAGGGGGTTCCGCGGGGAGCTGTTTTTT

d_call: .
v_call: TRBV29-1
j_call: TRBJ2-4
clone_size: few
cdr3_aa: CSVDKGDSAEGPQNIQYF
cdr3_nt: TGCAGCGTTGATAAAGGGGATTCGGCGGAGGGGCCCCAAAACATTCAGTACTTC

d_call: .
v_call: TRBV5-1
j_call: TRBJ2-1
clone_size: many
cdr3_aa: CASSLMGDLSNEQFF
cdr3_nt: TGCGCCAGCAGTCTCATGGGCGACCTTTCCAATGAGCAGTTCTTC

d_call: .
v_call: TRBV12-3/TRBV12-4
j_call: TRBJ2-2
clone_size: .
cdr3_aa: CASSLIELFF
cdr3_nt: TGTGCCAGCAGTTTAATCGAGCTGTTTTTT

d_call: TRBD2
v_call: TRBV11-2
j_call: TRBJ2-1
clone_size: few
cdr3_aa: CASSLVATSGNNEQFF
cdr3_nt: TGTGCCAGCAGCTTAGTGGCGACTAGCGGGAACAATGAGCAGTTCTTC

d_call: TRBD2
v_call: TRBV4-3
j_call: TRBJ2-3
clone_size: many
cdr3_aa: CASSQDLAGGPDTQYF
cdr3_nt: TGCGCCAGCAGCCAAGATCTAGCGGGAGGGCCAGATACGCAGTATTTT

d_call: TRBD1
v_call: TRBV20-1
j_call: TRBJ2-5
clone_size: .
cdr3_aa: CSATAPKYGTAQETQYF
cdr3_nt: TGCAGTGCTACCGCTCCCAAATACGGGACAGCACAAGAGACCCAGTACTTC

d_call: TRBD2
v_call: TRBV7-2
j_call: TRBJ2-1
clone_size: few
cdr3_aa: CASISSGSGEQFF
cdr3_nt: TGTGCCAGCATTAGTAGCGGGAGCGGTGAGCAGTTCTTC

d_call: .
v_call: TRBV20-1
j_call: TRBJ2-5
clone_size: .
cdr3_aa: CSARGSGVGSGETQYF
cdr3_nt: TGCAGTGCTAGAGGATCCGGGGTTGGCTCGGGAGAGACCCAGTACTTC

d_call: .
v_call: TRBV6-2/TRBV6-3
j_call: TRBJ1-1
clone_size: few
cdr3_aa: CASSYPWGAEAFF
cdr3_nt: TGTGCCAGCAGTTACCCCTGGGGGGCTGAAGCTTTCTTT

d_call: .
v_call: TRBV12-3/TRBV12-4
j_call: TRBJ1-5
clone_size: .
cdr3_aa: CATKGSTENQPQHF
cdr3_nt: TGTGCCACTAAGGGGTCGACCGAAAATCAGCCCCAGCATTTT

d_call: .
v_call: TRBV4-1
j_call: TRBJ2-6
clone_size: .
cdr3_aa: CASSQSVGAGANVLTF
cdr3_nt: TGCGCCAGCAGCCAAAGCGTGGGAGCCGGGGCCAACGTCCTGACTTTC

d_call: .
v_call: TRBV5-1
j_call: TRBJ2-4
clone_size: few
cdr3_aa: CASSPGEGLAKNIQYF
cdr3_nt: TGCGCCAGCAGCCCTGGCGAGGGACTAGCCAAAAACATTCAGTACTTC

d_call: .
v_call: TRBV20-1
j_call: TRBJ1-1
clone_size: .
cdr3_aa: CSARRGSGTEAFF
cdr3_nt: TGCAGTGCTAGAAGGGGGAGTGGCACTGAAGCTTTCTTT

d_call: .
v_call: TRBV6-2/TRBV6-3
j_call: TRBJ2-3
clone_size: .
cdr3_aa: CASSYTSTDTQYF
cdr3_nt: TGTGCCAGCAGTTACACTAGCACAGATACGCAGTATTTT

d_call: .
v_call: TRBV3-1
j_call: TRBJ2-7
clone_size: .
cdr3_aa: CASSAASPAYEQYF
cdr3_nt: TGTGCCAGCAGCGCCGCTAGCCCAGCCTACGAGCAGTACTTC

d_call: .
v_call: TRBV3-1
j_call: TRBJ1-5
clone_size: .
cdr3_aa: CASSQNAINQPQHF
cdr3_nt: TGTGCCAGCAGCCAAAACGCCATTAATCAGCCCCAGCATTTT

d_call: .
v_call: TRBV6-2/TRBV6-3
j_call: TRBJ2-1
clone_size: few
cdr3_aa: CASTGGSSYNEQFF
cdr3_nt: TGTGCCAGCACCGGAGGGAGCTCCTACAATGAGCAGTTCTTC

d_call: .
v_call: TRBV5-1
j_call: TRBJ2-7
clone_size: few
cdr3_aa: CASSFSGGSYEQYF
cdr3_nt: TGCGCCAGCAGCTTTAGCGGAGGATCCTACGAGCAGTACTTC

d_call: .
v_call: TRBV5-6
j_call: TRBJ2-7
clone_size: .
cdr3_aa: CASKDRTYEQYF
cdr3_nt: TGTGCCAGCAAAGACAGGACGTACGAGCAGTACTTC

d_call: TRBD2
v_call: TRBV5-4
j_call: TRBJ2-1
clone_size: many
cdr3_aa: CASSFPGGSYNEQFF
cdr3_nt: TGTGCCAGCAGCTTCCCGGGGGGGTCCTACAATGAGCAGTTCTTC

d_call: TRBD1
v_call: TRBV29-1
j_call: TRBJ1-2
clone_size: few
cdr3_aa: CSVESRGGTGGGYTF
cdr3_nt: TGCAGCGTTGAAAGTCGTGGAGGGACAGGGGGTGGCTACACCTTC

d_call: .
v_call: TRBV7-2
j_call: TRBJ1-6
clone_size: .
cdr3_aa: CASSLAGVGGSLLHF
cdr3_nt: TGTGCCAGCAGCTTAGCGGGGGTAGGCGGTTCACTCCTCCACTTT

d_call: TRBD1
v_call: TRBV7-2
j_call: TRBJ1-3
clone_size: .
cdr3_aa: CASSPVGTEFSGNTIYF
cdr3_nt: TGTGCCAGCAGCCCGGTCGGGACAGAGTTCTCTGGAAACACCATATATTTT

d_call: .
v_call: TRBV6-5
j_call: TRBJ1-2
clone_size: .
cdr3_aa: CASSYSAGKNYGYTF
cdr3_nt: TGTGCCAGCAGTTACTCCGCAGGAAAGAACTATGGCTACACCTTC

d_call: .
v_call: TRBV6-2/TRBV6-3
j_call: TRBJ2-5
clone_size: few
cdr3_aa: CASSELGTSFSETQYF
cdr3_nt: TGTGCCAGCAGCGAACTCGGGACCTCCTTCTCGGAGACCCAGTACTTC

d_call: TRBD1
v_call: TRBV15
j_call: TRBJ2-3
clone_size: .
cdr3_aa: CVTSSGQGHTDTQYF
cdr3_nt: TGTGTCACCAGCAGCGGACAGGGCCACACAGATACGCAGTATTTT

d_call: .
v_call: TRBV9
j_call: TRBJ2-1
clone_size: .
cdr3_aa: CASSAITKSYNEQFF
cdr3_nt: TGTGCCAGCAGCGCCATTACCAAGTCCTACAATGAGCAGTTCTTC

d_call: .
v_call: TRBV15
j_call: TRBJ2-5
clone_size: many
cdr3_aa: CATSWGREQETQYF
cdr3_nt: TGTGCCACCAGCTGGGGGAGAGAACAAGAGACCCAGTACTTC

d_call: .
v_call: TRBV12-3/TRBV12-4
j_call: TRBJ2-2
clone_size: .
cdr3_aa: CASSLVRSGELFF
cdr3_nt: TGTGCCAGCAGTTTAGTTCGCTCCGGGGAGCTGTTTTTT

d_call: .
v_call: TRBV6-1
j_call: TRBJ1-5
clone_size: few
cdr3_aa: CASSDNWGGQPQHF
cdr3_nt: TGTGCCAGCAGTGATAATTGGGGGGGACAGCCCCAGCATTTT

d_call: .
v_call: TRBV4-3
j_call: TRBJ1-2
clone_size: few
cdr3_aa: CASSQVGDGFNYGYTF
cdr3_nt: TGCGCCAGCAGCCAAGTGGGGGACGGGTTTAACTATGGCTACACCTTC

d_call: .
v_call: TRBV16
j_call: TRBJ1-5
clone_size: .
cdr3_aa: CASSRTWTDYSNQPQHF
cdr3_nt: TGTGCCAGCAGCCGGACCTGGACGGACTATAGCAATCAGCCCCAGCATTTT

d_call: .
v_call: TRBV20-1
j_call: TRBJ2-1
clone_size: many
cdr3_aa: CSGGAEVVNEQFF
cdr3_nt: TGCAGTGGGGGAGCGGAGGTTGTCAATGAGCAGTTCTTC

d_call: .
v_call: TRBV30
j_call: TRBJ2-6
clone_size: once
cdr3_aa: CAWTSSGANVLTF
cdr3_nt: TGTGCCTGGACTAGCTCTGGGGCCAACGTCCTGACTTTC

d_call: TRBD1
v_call: TRBV5-1
j_call: TRBJ2-3
clone_size: many
cdr3_aa: CASSLGDRFTDTQYF
cdr3_nt: TGCGCCAGCAGCTTGGGGGACAGGTTCACAGATACGCAGTATTTT

d_call: .
v_call: TRBV9
j_call: TRBJ1-5
clone_size: many
cdr3_aa: CASSRDGGGDNQPQHF
cdr3_nt: TGTGCCAGCAGCAGGGACGGCGGCGGGGACAATCAGCCCCAGCATTTT

d_call: TRBD2
v_call: TRBV11-2
j_call: TRBJ2-3
clone_size: few
cdr3_aa: CASSPPTSGIRDTQYF
cdr3_nt: TGTGCCAGCAGCCCTCCGACTAGCGGGATTAGAGATACGCAGTATTTT

d_call: TRBD1
v_call: TRBV5-5
j_call: TRBJ1-1
clone_size: .
cdr3_aa: CASSASGTGGAEAFF
cdr3_nt: TGTGCCAGCAGCGCGTCCGGGACAGGGGGAGCTGAAGCTTTCTTT

d_call: TRBD1
v_call: TRBV28
j_call: TRBJ2-2
clone_size: .
cdr3_aa: CASSLLDREAGELFF
cdr3_nt: TGTGCCAGCAGTTTATTGGACAGGGAGGCCGGGGAGCTGTTTTTT

d_call: .
v_call: TRBV5-6
j_call: TRBJ2-1
clone_size: many
cdr3_aa: CASSLVFSGGLGNEQFF
cdr3_nt: TGTGCCAGCAGCTTGGTTTTTAGCGGAGGCCTGGGAAATGAGCAGTTCTTC

d_call: .
v_call: TRBV12-3/TRBV12-4
j_call: TRBJ1-2
clone_size: few
cdr3_aa: CASSFVRTSGYTF
cdr3_nt: TGTGCCAGCAGTTTTGTCAGGACAAGTGGCTACACCTTC

d_call: .
v_call: TRBV12-3/TRBV12-4
j_call: TRBJ2-5
clone_size: .
cdr3_aa: CASSWDRGETQYF
cdr3_nt: TGTGCCAGCAGTTGGGACCGGGGAGAGACCCAGTACTTC

d_call: .
v_call: TRBV11-3
j_call: TRBJ2-2
clone_size: .
cdr3_aa: CASSPGRGGDGELFF
cdr3_nt: TGTGCCAGCAGCCCCGGCCGGGGCGGCGACGGGGAGCTGTTTTTT

d_call: TRBD1
v_call: TRBV7-7
j_call: TRBJ2-1
clone_size: few
cdr3_aa: CAGGTGVGYNEQFF
cdr3_nt: TGTGCCGGGGGGACAGGGGTTGGCTACAATGAGCAGTTCTTC

d_call: TRBD2
v_call: TRBV29-1
j_call: TRBJ2-7
clone_size: few
cdr3_aa: CSVAGRDKNEQYF
cdr3_nt: TGCAGCGTTGCCGGGAGGGACAAGAACGAGCAGTACTTC

d_call: .
v_call: TRBV5-1
j_call: TRBJ2-5
clone_size: .
cdr3_aa: CASMREGSLQETQYF
cdr3_nt: TGCGCCAGCATGCGCGAGGGGTCTCTCCAAGAGACCCAGTACTTC

d_call: TRBD1
v_call: TRBV6-5
j_call: TRBJ2-7
clone_size: .
cdr3_aa: CASSYQGGAYEQYF
cdr3_nt: TGTGCCAGCAGTTACCAAGGGGGCGCCTACGAGCAGTACTTC

d_call: .
v_call: TRBV6-1
j_call: TRBJ2-5
clone_size: .
cdr3_aa: CASVPNGGGETQYF
cdr3_nt: TGTGCCAGCGTACCCAACGGTGGGGGTGAGACCCAGTACTTC

d_call: TRBD2
v_call: TRBV5-1
j_call: TRBJ2-1
clone_size: few
cdr3_aa: CASSPRASGGYNEQFF
cdr3_nt: TGCGCCAGCAGCCCCCGAGCTAGCGGAGGTTACAATGAGCAGTTCTTC

d_call: .
v_call: TRBV7-7
j_call: TRBJ2-2
clone_size: .
cdr3_aa: CASSFSPTTGELFF
cdr3_nt: TGTGCCAGCAGCTTTAGCCCCACCACCGGGGAGCTGTTTTTT

d_call: TRBD2
v_call: TRBV7-2
j_call: TRBJ2-7
clone_size: .
cdr3_aa: CASSFGRESYEQYF
cdr3_nt: TGTGCCAGCAGCTTTGGGAGGGAATCCTACGAGCAGTACTTC

d_call: .
v_call: TRBV5-6
j_call: TRBJ2-7
clone_size: .
cdr3_aa: CASSSPIQGEQYF
cdr3_nt: TGTGCCAGCAGCTCTCCGATTCAGGGCGAGCAGTACTTC